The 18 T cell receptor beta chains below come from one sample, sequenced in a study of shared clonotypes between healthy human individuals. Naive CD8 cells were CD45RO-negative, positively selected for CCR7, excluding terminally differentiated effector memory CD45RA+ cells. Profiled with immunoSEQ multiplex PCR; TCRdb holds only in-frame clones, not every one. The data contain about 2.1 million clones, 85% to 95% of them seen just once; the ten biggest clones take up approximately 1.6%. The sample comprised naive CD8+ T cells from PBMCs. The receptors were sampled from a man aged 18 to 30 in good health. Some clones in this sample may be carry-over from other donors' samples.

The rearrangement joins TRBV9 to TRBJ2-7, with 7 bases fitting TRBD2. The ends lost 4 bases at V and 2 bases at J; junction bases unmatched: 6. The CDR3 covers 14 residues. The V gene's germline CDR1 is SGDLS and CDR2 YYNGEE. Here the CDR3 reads CASSSGAGAYEQYF. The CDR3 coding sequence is TGTGCCAGCAGCTCCGGGGCGGGGGCCTACGAGCAGTACTTC.

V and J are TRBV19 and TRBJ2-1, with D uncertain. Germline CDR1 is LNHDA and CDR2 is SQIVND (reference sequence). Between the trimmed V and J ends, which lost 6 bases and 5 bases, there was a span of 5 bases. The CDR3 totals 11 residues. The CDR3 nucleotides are TGTGCCAGTAGACATAACAATGAGCAGTTCTTC. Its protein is CASRHNNEQFF.

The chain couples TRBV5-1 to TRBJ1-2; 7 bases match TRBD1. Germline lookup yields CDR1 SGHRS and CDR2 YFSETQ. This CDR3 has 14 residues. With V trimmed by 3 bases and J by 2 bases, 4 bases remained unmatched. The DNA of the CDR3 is TGCGCCAGCAGCTCCCCGGGACAGAACTATGGCTACACCTTC. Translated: CASSSPGQNYGYTF.

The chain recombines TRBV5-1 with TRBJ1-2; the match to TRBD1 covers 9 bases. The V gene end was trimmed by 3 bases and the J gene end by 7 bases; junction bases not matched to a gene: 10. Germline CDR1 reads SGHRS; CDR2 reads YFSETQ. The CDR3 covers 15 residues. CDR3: CASSSRGQGVRGYTF. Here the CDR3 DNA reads TGCGCCAGCAGCTCCAGGGGACAGGGAGTTCGTGGCTACACCTTC.

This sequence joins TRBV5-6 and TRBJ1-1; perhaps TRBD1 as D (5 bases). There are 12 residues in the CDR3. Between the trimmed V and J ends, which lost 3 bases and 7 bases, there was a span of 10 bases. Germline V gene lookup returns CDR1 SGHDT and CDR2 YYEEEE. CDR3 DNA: TGTGCCAGCAGCTGGGGGGAAGGTGAAGCTTTCTTT. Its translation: CASSWGEGEAFF. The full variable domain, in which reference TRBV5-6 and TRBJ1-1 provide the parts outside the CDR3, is DAGVTQSPTHLIKTRGQQVTLRCSPKSGHDTVSWYQQALGQGPQFIFQYYEEEERQRGNFPDRFSGHQFPNYSSELNVNALLLGDSALYLCASSWGEGEAFFGQGTRLTVV.

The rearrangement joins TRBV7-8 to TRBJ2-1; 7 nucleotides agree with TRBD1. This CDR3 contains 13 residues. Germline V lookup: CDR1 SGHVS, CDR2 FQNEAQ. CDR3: CASLGGPYNEQFF. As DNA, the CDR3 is TGTGCTAGCTTAGGGGGCCCTTACAATGAGCAGTTCTTC.

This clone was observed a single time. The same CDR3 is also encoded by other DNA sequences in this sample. The CDR3 sequence: CASSPTDNEQFF. For the CDR3, the DNA is TGTGCCAGCAGTCCGACAGACAATGAGCAGTTCTTC. The rearrangement links TRBV27 to TRBJ2-1, with TRBD1 as a possible D gene (5 bases). V dropped 5 bases and J dropped 5 bases, with 7 bases sitting between them. The CDR3 covers 12 residues. Germline-derived CDR1 and CDR2 are MNHEY and SMNVEV (reference sequence).

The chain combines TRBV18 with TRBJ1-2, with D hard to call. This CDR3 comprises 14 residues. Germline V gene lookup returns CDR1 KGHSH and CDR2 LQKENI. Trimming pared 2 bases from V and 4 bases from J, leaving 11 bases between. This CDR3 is CASSPDPGPYGYTF. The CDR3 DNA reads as TGTGCCAGCTCACCAGACCCCGGCCCCTATGGCTACACCTTC.

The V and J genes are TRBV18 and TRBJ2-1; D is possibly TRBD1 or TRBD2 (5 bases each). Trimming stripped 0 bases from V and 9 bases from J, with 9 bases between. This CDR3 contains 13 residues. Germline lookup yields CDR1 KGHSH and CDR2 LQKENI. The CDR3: CASSPPEGSEQFF. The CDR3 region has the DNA TGTGCCAGCTCACCACCTGAGGGGTCTGAGCAGTTCTTC.

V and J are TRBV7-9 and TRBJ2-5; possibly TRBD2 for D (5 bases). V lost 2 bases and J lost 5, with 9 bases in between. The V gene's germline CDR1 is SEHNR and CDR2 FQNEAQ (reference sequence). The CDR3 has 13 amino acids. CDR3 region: CASSLIAGETQYF. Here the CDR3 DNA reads TGTGCCAGCAGCTTAATCGCGGGCGAGACCCAGTACTTC.

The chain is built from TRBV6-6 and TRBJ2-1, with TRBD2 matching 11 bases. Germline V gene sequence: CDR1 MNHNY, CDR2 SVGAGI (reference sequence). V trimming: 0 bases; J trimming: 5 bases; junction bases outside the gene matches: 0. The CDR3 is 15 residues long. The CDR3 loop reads CASSYSLAGDNEQFF. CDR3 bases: TGTGCCAGCAGTTACTCACTAGCGGGAGACAATGAGCAGTTCTTC.

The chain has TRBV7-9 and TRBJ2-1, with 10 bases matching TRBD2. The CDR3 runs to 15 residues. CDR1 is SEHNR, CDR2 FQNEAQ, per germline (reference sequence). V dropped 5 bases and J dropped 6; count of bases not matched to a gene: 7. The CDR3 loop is CASSEGTSAVNEQFF. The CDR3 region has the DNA TGTGCCAGCAGCGAAGGGACTAGCGCAGTCAATGAGCAGTTCTTC.

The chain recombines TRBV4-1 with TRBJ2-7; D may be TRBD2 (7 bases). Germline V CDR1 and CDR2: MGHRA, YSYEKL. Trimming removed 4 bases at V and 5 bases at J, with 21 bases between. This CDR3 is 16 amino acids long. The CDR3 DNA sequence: TGCGCCAGCAGCCCCGGCGAGGGGGAGGGCCTCCACGAGCAGTACTTC. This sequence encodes CASSPGEGEGLHEQYF.

The CDR3 coding sequence is TGTGCCATCAGTGAGGGTACCCCGGGAGGCGAAAAACTGTTTTTT. This codes for CAISEGTPGGEKLFF. This chain connects TRBV10-3 to TRBJ1-4; D remains unclear. The CDR3 has 15 amino acids. Germline CDR1 ENHRY, CDR2 SYGVKD. The germline V and J ends were trimmed by 2 bases and 8 bases, with 15 bases remaining between them.

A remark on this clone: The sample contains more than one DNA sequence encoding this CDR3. In DNA, the CDR3 is TGTGCCAGCAGGGGTTTGGATACGCAGTATTTT. It specifies CASRGLDTQYF. This sequence joins TRBV2 and TRBJ2-3; D remains ambiguous. V lost 6 bases, J lost 6 bases, and 7 bases lay in between. The CDR3 length is 11 residues. Germline-derived CDR1 and CDR2 are SNHLY and FYNNEI.

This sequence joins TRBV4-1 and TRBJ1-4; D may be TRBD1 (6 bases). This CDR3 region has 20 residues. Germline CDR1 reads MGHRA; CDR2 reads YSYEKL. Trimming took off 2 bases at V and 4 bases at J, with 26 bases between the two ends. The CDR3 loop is CASSQLKLTNYWGHNEKLFF. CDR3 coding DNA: TGCGCCAGCAGCCAACTGAAGCTGACCAACTATTGGGGGCATAATGAAAAACTGTTTTTT.

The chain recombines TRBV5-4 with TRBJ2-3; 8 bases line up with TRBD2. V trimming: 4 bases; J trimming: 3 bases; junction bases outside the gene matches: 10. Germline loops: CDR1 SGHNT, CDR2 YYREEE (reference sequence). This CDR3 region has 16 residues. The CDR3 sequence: CASSPPGSGSTDTQYF. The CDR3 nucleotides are TGTGCCAGCAGCCCCCCCGGGAGCGGGAGTACAGATACGCAGTATTTT.

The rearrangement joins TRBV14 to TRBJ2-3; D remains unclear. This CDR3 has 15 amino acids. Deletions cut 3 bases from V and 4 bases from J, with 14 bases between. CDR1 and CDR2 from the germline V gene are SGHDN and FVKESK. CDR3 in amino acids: CASSQQAERADTQYF. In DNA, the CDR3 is TGTGCCAGCAGCCAGCAGGCGGAAAGGGCAGATACGCAGTATTTT.